A selection of T cell receptor beta chains follows, all from one sample in a study of T cell responses to AZD1222 COVID-19 vaccine. Assay used: immunoSEQ multiplex PCR; TCRdb lists only in-frame clones, some missing. The sample has 150,000 to 200,000 clones; approximately 90% are singletons. The sample consisted of peripheral blood, taken 28 days after the second AZD1222 dose. The receptors here all came from an adult who received the AZD1222 COVID-19 vaccine. The CDR3 runs from the conserved cysteine through the conserved F or W. A D gene is named only where the DNA matches it firmly. Only part of the rows carry a size: once, few, many, or a class if the clone is expanded.

D gene: NA; J gene: TRBJ1-1; V gene: TRBV25-1; clone size: NA; CDR3 DNA: TGTGCCAGCAGGGGGCCGGGCGGGTTTACTGAAGCTTTCTTT; CDR3 protein: CASRGPGGFTEAFF
D gene: NA; J gene: TRBJ2-7; V gene: TRBV28; clone size: NA; CDR3 DNA: TGTGCCAGCAGTTTGCGCGCCAGTCGACCTAACGAGCAGTACTTC; CDR3 protein: CASSLRASRPNEQYF
D gene: NA; J gene: TRBJ1-6; V gene: TRBV28; clone size: NA; CDR3 DNA: TGTGCCATCTGGGGCTCCTATAATTCACCCCTCCACTTT; CDR3 protein: CAIWGSYNSPLHF
D gene: TRBD2; J gene: TRBJ2-7; V gene: TRBV4-2; clone size: NA; CDR3 DNA: TGTGCCAGCAGCCAAGGTTGGGACATTAGGACTAGCGGGAGGGCCCATAGGGCCTACGAGCAGTACTTC; CDR3 protein: CASSQGWDIRTSGRAHRAYEQYF
D gene: TRBD1; J gene: TRBJ2-7; V gene: TRBV5-6; clone size: NA; CDR3 DNA: TGTGCCAGCAGCTTGGCCAGGCTGAGGGACAGGGACTACGAGCAGTACTTC; CDR3 protein: CASSLARLRDRDYEQYF
D gene: NA; J gene: TRBJ1-2; V gene: TRBV5-6; clone size: NA; CDR3 DNA: TGTGCCAGCAGCTTGGCCCTGGGGGGCTACACCTTC; CDR3 protein: CASSLALGGYTF
D gene: NA; J gene: TRBJ2-1; V gene: TRBV11-2; clone size: NA; CDR3 DNA: TGTGCCAGCAGCTTAGGGGAGGACATTTTCTCCTACAATGAGCAGTTCTTC; CDR3 protein: CASSLGEDIFSYNEQFF
D gene: NA; J gene: TRBJ1-4; V gene: TRBV3-1/TRBV3-2; clone size: NA; CDR3 DNA: TGTGCCAGCAGCCCCCACAGGGACGGTAATGAAAAACTGTTTTTT; CDR3 protein: CASSPHRDGNEKLFF
D gene: NA; J gene: TRBJ1-5; V gene: TRBV11-2; clone size: NA; CDR3 DNA: TGTGCCAGCAGCTTATTCGGGGGACAGCCCCAGCATTTT; CDR3 protein: CASSLFGGQPQHF
D gene: NA; J gene: TRBJ2-3; V gene: TRBV6-6; clone size: NA; CDR3 DNA: TGTGCCAGCAGTTACTCCTTAGATACGCAGTATTTT; CDR3 protein: CASSYSLDTQYF
D gene: NA; J gene: TRBJ2-7; V gene: TRBV11-2; clone size: NA; CDR3 DNA: TGTGCCAGCAGCCCCGGCCGGAGGAGATCGGGCGAGCAGTACTTC; CDR3 protein: CASSPGRRRSGEQYF
D gene: NA; J gene: TRBJ1-1; V gene: TRBV6-2/TRBV6-3; clone size: NA; CDR3 DNA: TGTGCCAGCAGTTTGGGTAGGCGCACTGAAGCTTTCTTT; CDR3 protein: CASSLGRRTEAFF
D gene: TRBD1; J gene: TRBJ2-7; V gene: TRBV7-9; clone size: once; CDR3 DNA: TGTGCCAGCAGCTTTGGGACAGGGGGTGTCGACGAGCAGTACTTC; CDR3 protein: CASSFGTGGVDEQYF
D gene: TRBD1; J gene: TRBJ1-6; V gene: TRBV2; clone size: NA; CDR3 DNA: TGTGCCAGCACCCCAGGGGGGATAGATAATTCACCCCTCCACTTT; CDR3 protein: CASTPGGIDNSPLHF
D gene: NA; J gene: TRBJ1-1; V gene: TRBV5-4; clone size: NA; CDR3 DNA: TGTGCCAGCAGCTTGGTACCAGGGGACACTGAAGCTTTCTTT; CDR3 protein: CASSLVPGDTEAFF
D gene: NA; J gene: TRBJ1-2; V gene: TRBV5-6; clone size: once; CDR3 DNA: TGTGCCAGCAGTACAAAAACGAACTATGGCTACACCTTC; CDR3 protein: CASSTKTNYGYTF
D gene: NA; J gene: TRBJ2-2; V gene: TRBV9; clone size: NA; CDR3 DNA: TGTGCCAGCAGCGCAACGAACACCGGGGAGCTGTTTTTT; CDR3 protein: CASSATNTGELFF
D gene: NA; J gene: TRBJ2-3; V gene: TRBV10-2; clone size: NA; CDR3 DNA: TGCGCGGTGGGGAATACGCAGTATTTT; CDR3 protein: CAVGNTQYF
D gene: NA; J gene: TRBJ1-3; V gene: TRBV9; clone size: NA; CDR3 DNA: TGTGCCAGCAGCGTAGCAGATGGTAGGGGACCTGGAAACACCATATATTTT; CDR3 protein: CASSVADGRGPGNTIYF
D gene: TRBD1; J gene: TRBJ2-3; V gene: TRBV4-2; clone size: NA; CDR3 DNA: TGTGCCAGCAGCCACCCGGGACAGGGGACAGATACGCAGTATTTT; CDR3 protein: CASSHPGQGTDTQYF
D gene: TRBD1; J gene: TRBJ1-1; V gene: TRBV2; clone size: NA; CDR3 DNA: TGTGCCAGCAGTGATCAGGGGGGGGACACTGAAGCTTTCTTT; CDR3 protein: CASSDQGGDTEAFF
D gene: NA; J gene: TRBJ1-2; V gene: TRBV14; clone size: NA; CDR3 DNA: TGTGCCAGCAGCGACATAAACCAGGGCTATGGCTACACCTTC; CDR3 protein: CASSDINQGYGYTF
D gene: TRBD1; J gene: TRBJ1-2; V gene: TRBV3-1/TRBV3-2; clone size: NA; CDR3 DNA: TGTGCCAGCAGCCCGACAGGGGGTGAGGGCGGCTACACCTTC; CDR3 protein: CASSPTGGEGGYTF
D gene: NA; J gene: TRBJ1-2; V gene: TRBV2; clone size: NA; CDR3 DNA: TGTGCCAGCAGGAGACCGGGACGGAACTATGGCTACACCTTC; CDR3 protein: CASRRPGRNYGYTF
D gene: NA; J gene: TRBJ1-2; V gene: TRBV7-9; clone size: NA; CDR3 DNA: TGTGCCAGCAGCTTAGCGGCAGAAGGCTATGGCTACACCTTC; CDR3 protein: CASSLAAEGYGYTF
D gene: NA; J gene: TRBJ1-2; V gene: TRBV12-5; clone size: once; CDR3 DNA: TGTGCTAGTGGTTCCTCCTTGACCTACACCTTC; CDR3 protein: CASGSSLTYTF
D gene: NA; J gene: TRBJ2-5; V gene: TRBV18; clone size: once; CDR3 DNA: TGTGCCAGCTCACCATTCGTCGGGCCCCAAGAGACCCAGTACTTC; CDR3 protein: CASSPFVGPQETQYF
D gene: NA; J gene: TRBJ2-7; V gene: TRBV19; clone size: once; CDR3 DNA: TGTGCCAGTAGCCTAAACCGGGGGCGCGCAGAGCAGTACTTC; CDR3 protein: CASSLNRGRAEQYF
D gene: NA; J gene: TRBJ2-3; V gene: TRBV7-8; clone size: NA; CDR3 DNA: TGTGCCAGCAGCTTAGCGTGGGGGGCGGGTGATACACAGTATTTT; CDR3 protein: CASSLAWGAGDTQYF
D gene: NA; J gene: TRBJ1-1; V gene: TRBV20-1; clone size: NA; CDR3 DNA: TGCAGTGCTAGTCGTGGGGGGAACACTGAAGCTTTCTTT; CDR3 protein: CSASRGGNTEAFF
D gene: NA; J gene: TRBJ2-5; V gene: TRBV6-5; clone size: NA; CDR3 DNA: TGTGCCAGCAGCCAAGAGGGGATAATACAAGAGACCCAGTACTTC; CDR3 protein: CASSQEGIIQETQYF
D gene: NA; J gene: TRBJ2-3; V gene: TRBV5-4; clone size: NA; CDR3 DNA: TGTGCCAGCAGCGGTCCAGTGGGGGGCACAGATACGCAGTATTTT; CDR3 protein: CASSGPVGGTDTQYF
D gene: TRBD2; J gene: TRBJ2-5; V gene: TRBV25-1; clone size: NA; CDR3 DNA: TGTGCCAGCAGTGAACTCGGGCGGGGGGGCCAAGAGACCCAGTACTTC; CDR3 protein: CASSELGRGGQETQYF
D gene: NA; J gene: TRBJ2-1; V gene: TRBV27; clone size: NA; CDR3 DNA: TGTGCCAGCAGTTCGACCCAGTACAATGAGCAGTTCTTC; CDR3 protein: CASSSTQYNEQFF
D gene: NA; J gene: TRBJ2-3; V gene: TRBV21-1; clone size: NA; CDR3 DNA: TGTGCCAGCAGCAAGGGAGCGGGGGGGCCGATAGATACGCAGTATTTT; CDR3 protein: CASSKGAGGPIDTQYF
D gene: TRBD1; J gene: TRBJ1-4; V gene: TRBV30; clone size: NA; CDR3 DNA: TGTGCCTGGAGTGGATATGCCGGGACAGCGCACGACAACGAGGGTGGTGAAAAACTGTTTTTT; CDR3 protein: CAWSGYAGTAHDNEGGEKLFF
D gene: TRBD1; J gene: TRBJ2-7; V gene: TRBV10-1; clone size: NA; CDR3 DNA: TGCGCCAGCAGTCGGACAGGGGTCTACGAGCAGTACTTC; CDR3 protein: CASSRTGVYEQYF
D gene: NA; J gene: TRBJ2-2; V gene: TRBV7-9; clone size: NA; CDR3 DNA: TGTGCCAGCAGCCCCCGCCGTGTGAACACCGGGGAGCTGTTTTTT; CDR3 protein: CASSPRRVNTGELFF
D gene: NA; J gene: TRBJ2-7; V gene: TRBV5-1; clone size: NA; CDR3 DNA: TGCGCCAGCAGTGGGGGTCTAGCGCCTAAGGGGACCTACGAGCAGTACTTC; CDR3 protein: CASSGGLAPKGTYEQYF
D gene: NA; J gene: TRBJ2-1; V gene: TRBV5-1; clone size: NA; CDR3 DNA: TGCGCCAGCAGCTTGATCCCCGGGTACGACAATGAGCAGTTCTTC; CDR3 protein: CASSLIPGYDNEQFF
D gene: NA; J gene: TRBJ1-5; V gene: TRBV5-6; clone size: NA; CDR3 DNA: TGTGCCAGCAGCTTCCAGGGATCAGGGCAGCCCCAGCATTTT; CDR3 protein: CASSFQGSGQPQHF
D gene: NA; J gene: TRBJ1-2; V gene: TRBV9; clone size: NA; CDR3 DNA: TGTGCCAGCTCCCCCCTTCTGAGTTTCGATGGCTACACCTTC; CDR3 protein: CASSPLLSFDGYTF
D gene: NA; J gene: TRBJ1-5; V gene: TRBV3-1/TRBV3-2; clone size: few; CDR3 DNA: TGTGGCCAGCACTTGACGACAGGATGGGATCAGCCCCAGCATTTT; CDR3 protein: CGQHLTTGWDQPQHF
D gene: NA; J gene: TRBJ2-2; V gene: TRBV27; clone size: NA; CDR3 DNA: TGTGCCAGCAGTTTTTCGTCGGAAGCATATAACACCGGGGAGCTGTTTTTT; CDR3 protein: CASSFSSEAYNTGELFF
D gene: NA; J gene: TRBJ1-5; V gene: TRBV25-1; clone size: once; CDR3 DNA: TGTGCCAGCAGCAGGATGGGCAATCAGCCCCAGCATTTT; CDR3 protein: CASSRMGNQPQHF
D gene: NA; J gene: TRBJ1-6; V gene: TRBV9; clone size: NA; CDR3 DNA: TGTGCCAGCAGCGTAGCATCAGGGAGCTCCTATAATTCACCCCTCCACTTT; CDR3 protein: CASSVASGSSYNSPLHF
D gene: NA; J gene: TRBJ2-7; V gene: TRBV6-1; clone size: NA; CDR3 DNA: TGTGCCAGCAGTGAAAGCGACAGCTACGAGCAGTACTTC; CDR3 protein: CASSESDSYEQYF
D gene: TRBD2; J gene: TRBJ2-2; V gene: TRBV12-3/TRBV12-4; clone size: NA; CDR3 DNA: TGTGCCAGCAGCCAAACTAGCGCCGGGGAGCTGTTTTTT; CDR3 protein: CASSQTSAGELFF